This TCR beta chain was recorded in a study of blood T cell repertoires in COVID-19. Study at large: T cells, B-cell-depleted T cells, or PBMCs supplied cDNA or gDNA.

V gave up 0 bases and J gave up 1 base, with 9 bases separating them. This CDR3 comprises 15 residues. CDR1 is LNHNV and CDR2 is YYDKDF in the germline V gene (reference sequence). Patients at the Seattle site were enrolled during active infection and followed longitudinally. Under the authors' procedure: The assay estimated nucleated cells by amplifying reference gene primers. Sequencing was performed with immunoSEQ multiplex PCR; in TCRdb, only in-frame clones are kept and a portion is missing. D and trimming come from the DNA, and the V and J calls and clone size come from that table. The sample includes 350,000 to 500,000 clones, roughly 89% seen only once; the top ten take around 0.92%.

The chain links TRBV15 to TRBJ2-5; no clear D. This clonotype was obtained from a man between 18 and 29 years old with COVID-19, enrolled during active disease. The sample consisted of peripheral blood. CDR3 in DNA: TGTGCCACCAGCAGAGATTTGCAGTCCCAAGAGACCCAGTACTTC. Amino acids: CATSRDLQSQETQYF.